The clone carrying this TCR beta chain turned up a few times. Its antigen is currently unknown. Germline-derived CDR1 and CDR2 are SGHRS and YFSETQ. The CDR3 runs 12 residues. Deletions cut 3 bases from V and 0 bases from J, with 3 bases between. Constant-region reverse primers amplified full-length variable regions, followed by semi-nested Nested Universal Primer A PCR. TCRdb used MiXCR to reprocess the 5' RACE reads, holding one entry per CDR3 protein. The table lists some 62,000 distinct CDR3 sequences, nearly 30% of them singletons, with about 2.3% in the top ten. Study outcomes and limitations: Tumor Tregs overlapped most with tumor, then blood, naive CD4+ cells. Tumor memory CD4+ T cell TCR gene usage clustered with blood and lymph node memory CD4+ cells and lymph node naive CD4+ cells. Whole repertoires were not studied in the larger cohort, only one V-J beta rearrangement.

This chain joins TRBV5-1 and TRBJ1-1, with D uncertain. Source material: tumor-infiltrating naive CD4+ T cells sorted from the breast tumor. Subset noted: naive CD4+ T cells, CD4+CD45RA+CD25-. This sequence originates from a female donor with breast cancer. CDR3 nucleotides: TGCGCCAGCAGCTACATGAACACTGAAGCTTTCTTT. Its translation is CASSYMNTEAFF.